This passage covers 25 T cell receptor beta chains from one sample sequenced in a study of T cell responses to AZD1222 COVID-19 vaccine. Sequencing used immunoSEQ multiplex PCR; TCRdb keeps in-frame clones, though not all of them. The data hold tens of thousands of clones, with around nine tenths observed a single time. The sample consisted of peripheral blood, taken on day 0 of AZD1222 vaccination. These receptors were taken from an adult in good health.

The chain has TRBV4-2 and TRBJ2-4; tentatively, D is TRBD2 (6 bases). This CDR3 is built from 13 residues. V was cut by 0 bases and J by 6 bases, with 6 bases left in between. Germline-derived CDR1 and CDR2 are LGHNA and YNFKEQ. This chain's CDR3 is CASSQEGGNIQYF. CDR3 nucleotides: TGTGCCAGCAGCCAAGAGGGGGGAAACATTCAGTACTTC.

V usage is TRBV29-1 and J usage is TRBJ2-1, with a weak D call TRBD2 (6 bases). The CDR3 runs to 12 residues. Trimming cost V 3 bases and J 6 bases, with 9 bases left between them. Germline CDR1 SQVTM, CDR2 ANQGSEA. CDR3 sequence: CSVDRGSNEQFF. In DNA, the CDR3 is TGCAGCGTTGATCGGGGGTCCAATGAGCAGTTCTTC.

The gene calls are TRBV7-2 and TRBJ1-6, with D uncertain. The CDR3 has 12 residues. Trimming took 1 base from V and 10 from J, leaving 5 bases between them. Germline values: CDR1 SGHTA, CDR2 FQGNSA. The CDR3 sequence is CASSLVLSPLHF. The CDR3 DNA is TGTGCCAGCAGCTTAGTTCTCTCACCCCTCCACTTT. Full variable domain (rest looked up from reference TRBV7-2 and TRBJ1-6): GAGVSQSPSNKVTEKGKDVELRCDPISGHTALYWYRQSLGQGLEFLIYFQGNSAPDKSGLPSDRFSAERTGGSVSTLTIQRTQQEDSAVYLCASSLVLSPLHFGNGTRLTVT.

The chain employs TRBV3-1 (or the pseudogene TRBV3-2) and TRBJ1-5; D gene unclear. Germline V gene lookup returns CDR1 LGHDT and CDR2 YNNKEL (reference sequence). V was pared by 3 bases and J by 4 bases, with 7 bases between. The CDR3 extends over 13 amino acids. Here the CDR3 DNA reads TGTGCCAGCAGCCAGGGAGGTAATCAGCCCCAGCATTTT. As protein: CASSQGGNQPQHF.

This sequence joins TRBV30 and TRBJ1-4; 11 bases map to TRBD1. Germline loops: CDR1 GTSNPN, CDR2 SVGIG (reference sequence). After removal of 3 bases from V and 4 bases from J, the junction contained 7 bases not matched to a gene. The CDR3 runs 16 residues. In DNA, the CDR3 is TGTGCCTGGAGCTCAGGACAGGGGGCCTTTAATGAAAAACTGTTTTTT. It specifies CAWSSGQGAFNEKLFF.

The chain recombines TRBV6-4 with TRBJ1-5; no clear D. Trimming removed 4 bases from V and 4 bases from J, with 8 bases in between. The CDR3 runs to 13 residues. Germline V CDR1 and CDR2: MRHNA, SNTAGT. CDR3 in amino acids: CASSARRNQPQHF. Written as DNA, the CDR3 is TGTGCCAGCAGTGCCAGGAGAAATCAGCCCCAGCATTTT.

The V gene is TRBV29-1, the J gene TRBJ2-7, with a weak D call TRBD1 (6 bases). Germline values: CDR1 SQVTM, CDR2 ANQGSEA. The CDR3 consists of 14 residues. V shed 0 bases and J shed 2 bases, with 11 bases lying between them. CDR3 sequence reads: CSVEEGQGTYEQYF. The CDR3, as DNA: TGCAGCGTTGAAGAAGGGCAGGGGACCTACGAGCAGTACTTC.

This chain links TRBV13 with TRBJ1-5; D possibly corresponds to TRBD1 (6 bases). Germline CDR1 PRHDT, CDR2 FYEKMQ (reference sequence). CDR3 length equals 15 residues. The V end lost 7 bases, the J end lost 5 bases, and 18 bases lay between the germline ends. This chain's CDR3 is CASKRGQLGDQPQHF. CDR3 nucleotides: TGTGCCAGCAAAAGGGGACAACTGGGGGATCAGCCCCAGCATTTT.

The chain couples TRBV23-1 to TRBJ1-1, with 7 nucleotides matching TRBD1. TRBV23-1 carries the ORF label, with uncertain function. V shed 6 bases, J shed 6 bases, and the junction held 16 bases outside the gene matches. The CDR3 loop spans 16 amino acids. CDR3 DNA sequence: TGCGCCAGCAGCCGCGGGGGGACAGACCAGATCGCTGAAGCTTTCTTT. The encoded protein is CASSRGGTDQIAEAFF.

The genes are TRBV30 and TRBJ2-7; D perhaps matches TRBD2 (5 bases). Per germline, CDR1 GTSNPN and CDR2 SVGIG (reference sequence). Trimming removed 0 bases from V and 6 bases from J, with 9 bases in between. This CDR3 comprises 12 residues. The CDR3, as DNA: TGTGCCTGGAGTGTACGGGGAGTCGAGCAGTACTTC. Its protein product is CAWSVRGVEQYF.

This chain joins TRBV3-1 (or the pseudogene TRBV3-2) and TRBJ2-5; no firm D call. Germline loops: CDR1 LGHDT, CDR2 YNNKEL (reference sequence). Trimming removed 1 base at V and 4 bases at J, with 10 bases between. CDR3 length: 14 amino acids. The CDR3 DNA follows: TGTGCCAGCAGCCAAGGGGGTGCGAGAGAGACCCAGTACTTC. Translation gives CASSQGGARETQYF.

V is TRBV4-1 and J is TRBJ1-2; D is perhaps TRBD1 (5 bases). Germline CDR1 and CDR2: MGHRA and YSYEKL. The germline V and J ends were trimmed by 1 base and 4 bases, with 16 bases remaining between them. The CDR3 is 16 residues long. Here the CDR3 DNA reads TGCGCCAGCAGCCAAGGTTCGGGAGGGACGGTCTATGGCTACACCTTC. It specifies CASSQGSGGTVYGYTF.

As for this clone: This sample includes further DNA sequences coding for the same CDR3. The chain is built from TRBV19 and TRBJ1-1; D is unclear. Looked up from germline, CDR1 is LNHDA and CDR2 is SQIVND (reference sequence). V was pared by 4 bases and J by 0 bases, with 6 bases between. The CDR3 extends over 13 amino acids. CDR3 DNA: TGTGCCAGTAGTAGTACAGTGAACACTGAAGCTTTCTTT. It codes for CASSSTVNTEAFF.

V is TRBV10-1 and J is TRBJ1-1, with no clear D. The CDR3 is 12 amino acids. Germline-derived CDR1 and CDR2 are WNHNN and SYGVQD (reference sequence). The V gene lost 4 bases and the J gene lost 1 base, with 4 bases spanning the gap. The DNA of the CDR3 is TGCGCCAGCAGTGTGGAGAACACTGAAGCTTTCTTT. Translated, it gives CASSVENTEAFF.

The chain recombines TRBV6-5 with TRBJ1-2; D perhaps matches TRBD1 (5 bases). With 2 bases removed from V and 4 bases from J, the gap between germline ends came to 11 bases. CDR1 and CDR2 (germline): MNHEY, SVGAGI. This CDR3 comprises 14 residues. The CDR3: CASSYNVDSYGYTF. Here the CDR3 DNA reads TGTGCCAGCAGTTACAACGTAGACAGCTATGGCTACACCTTC.

With regard to this clone: The identical CDR3 is also encoded by other nucleotide sequences in the sample. V is TRBV5-1 and J is TRBJ2-3, with 7 bases aligning to TRBD2. The CDR3 has 14 amino acids. Germline V gene data show CDR1 as SGHRS and CDR2 as YFSETQ. V shed 4 bases and J 2 bases; nucleotides not matched to a gene: 4. The CDR3 DNA reads as TGCGCCAGCAGCGGGGGACTAATCACAGATACGCAGTATTTT. It yields the protein CASSGGLITDTQYF.

The chain employs TRBV19 and TRBJ1-1; possibly TRBD1 for D (6 bases). The CDR3 spans 15 residues. Trimming stripped 1 base from V and 3 bases from J, with 12 bases between. Germline values: CDR1 LNHDA, CDR2 SQIVND (reference sequence). In DNA, the CDR3 is TGTGCCAGTAGTATAGGGGGGCTTACCTACACTGAAGCTTTCTTT. This sequence encodes CASSIGGLTYTEAFF.

The rearrangement joins TRBV18 to TRBJ1-4; D not resolved. Germline lookup yields CDR1 KGHSH and CDR2 LQKENI. The CDR3 runs 16 residues. V lost 0 bases and J 7 bases, leaving 15 bases between the germline ends. The chain's CDR3 is CASSPPELPAGEKLFF. The CDR3 DNA follows: TGTGCCAGCTCACCACCAGAATTACCGGCAGGTGAAAAACTGTTTTTT.

V is TRBV5-1 and J is TRBJ1-1; 10 bases map to TRBD1. Trimming at V came to 0 bases and at J to 1 base, leaving 3 bases not matched to a gene. The length of the CDR3 is 16 residues. Germline assignment: CDR1 SGHRS and CDR2 YFSETQ. CDR3 in amino acids: CASSLGDRGQNTEAFF. CDR3 coding DNA: TGCGCCAGCAGCTTGGGAGACAGGGGGCAGAACACTGAAGCTTTCTTT.

This clone appeared a single time. V and J are TRBV19 and TRBJ2-3; 8 bases are a match to TRBD2. J was trimmed by 2 bases and V by 1 base; bases with no gene match: 5. This CDR3 contains 16 residues. Germline V gene lookup returns CDR1 LNHDA and CDR2 SQIVND (reference sequence). The CDR3 protein is CASSIVGGASTDTQYF. As DNA, the CDR3 is TGTGCCAGTAGTATAGTCGGGGGGGCCTCCACAGATACGCAGTATTTT.

This clone has only a few counts. This chain links TRBV5-4 with TRBJ1-4; D gene ambiguous. This CDR3 is 14 amino acids long. V was cut by 4 bases and J by 2 bases, with 9 bases left in between. The germline V gene encodes CDR1 SGHNT and CDR2 YYREEE (reference sequence). The CDR3 bases are TGTGCCAGCAGCCGGACCGCGACTAATGAAAAACTGTTTTTT. Residues: CASSRTATNEKLFF.

The chain is built from TRBV6-6 and TRBJ2-2, with 7 bases lining up with TRBD1. V shed 10 bases, J shed 0 bases, and the junction held 5 bases outside the gene matches. Germline V gene sequence: CDR1 MNHNY, CDR2 SVGAGI (reference sequence). The CDR3 totals 14 residues. CDR3 protein: CAIRQGANTGELFF. CDR3 sequence (DNA): TGTGCCATAAGACAGGGCGCGAACACCGGGGAGCTGTTTTTT.

In DNA form, the CDR3 reads TGCGCCAGCAGCCGGGGACAGGGCGGGGGCTACACCTTC. Translation: CASSRGQGGGYTF. This chain links TRBV5-1 with TRBJ1-2; 9 nucleotides agree with TRBD1. The CDR3 is made up of 13 amino acids. Trimming at V came to 4 bases and at J to 8 bases, leaving 6 bases not matched to a gene. The germline V gene encodes CDR1 SGHRS and CDR2 YFSETQ.

The table lists this clone with a count of one. The CDR3 sequence is CASSSPRTGHQPQHF. In DNA, the CDR3 is TGTGCCAGCAGTTCCCCCCGGACAGGCCACCAGCCCCAGCATTTT. The chain is built from TRBV6-2 or TRBV6-3 and TRBJ1-5, with 7 bases fitting TRBD1. This CDR3 spans 15 amino acids. CDR1 is MNHEY and CDR2 is SVGEGT in the germline V gene. V lost 4 bases to trimming and J lost 7 bases; unmatched junction nucleotides: 10.

The chain is built from TRBV4-2 and TRBJ1-1, with D possibly being TRBD1 (6 bases). Germline CDR1 reads LGHNA; CDR2 reads YNFKEQ. Trimming took off 0 bases at V and 0 bases at J, with 11 bases between the two ends. The CDR3 extends over 16 amino acids. The CDR3 here is CASSQERGSMNTEAFF. For the CDR3, the DNA is TGTGCCAGCAGCCAAGAGAGGGGGTCTATGAACACTGAAGCTTTCTTT.